Each of the 11 T cell receptor beta chains below was sequenced from the same sample in a study of blood T cell repertoires in COVID-19. Assay used: immunoSEQ multiplex PCR; TCRdb lists only in-frame clones, some missing. This table has fewer than 35,000 clones, 85% to 90% appearing once. The sample taken for sequencing was peripheral blood. All receptors come from a man aged 65-85 years with active COVID-19.

The J gene is TRBJ1-6, the V gene TRBV21-1; TRBD1 is the table's D call, not checked against the DNA. TRBV21-1 is termed a pseudogene. This CDR3 region has 20 residues. CDR3 nucleotide sequence: TGTGCCAGCAGCCCCCCTCTAGACAGGAACTGGAGCTCCTATAATTCACCCCTCCACTTT. Its translation: CASSPPLDRNWSSYNSPLHF.

This chain uses TRBV2 with TRBJ1-6, with 10 positions matching TRBD1. The V gene end was trimmed by 5 bases and the J gene end by 10 bases; junction bases not matched to a gene: 8. Germline CDR1 reads SNHLY; CDR2 reads FYNNEI. The CDR3 runs to 15 residues. This CDR3 is CASSLRDRGESPLHF. CDR3 nucleotides: TGTGCCAGCAGTCTCCGGGACAGGGGTGAGTCACCCCTCCACTTT.

The chain combines TRBV6-2 or TRBV6-3 with TRBJ2-2, with D tentatively TRBD1 (6 bases). The CDR3 length is 15 residues. V lost 6 bases to trimming and J lost 7 bases, with 18 bases between them. Per the germline V gene, CDR1 is MNHEY and CDR2 is SVGEGT. CDR3 amino acids: CASSPGVIRIGELFF. Written as DNA, the CDR3 is TGTGCCAGCAGCCCAGGGGTTATTCGAATCGGGGAGCTGTTTTTT.

The rearrangement joins TRBV4-2 to TRBJ2-1, with 9 bases identical to TRBD2. V gave up 0 bases and J gave up 6 bases; unmatched junction bases: 9. The germline gives CDR1 LGHNA, CDR2 YNFKEQ. The CDR3 runs 17 residues. This CDR3 is CASSQDEAGGLVNEQFF. CDR3 nucleotides: TGTGCCAGCAGCCAAGATGAGGCGGGGGGGCTTGTCAATGAGCAGTTCTTC.

This rearrangement joins TRBV10-3 to TRBJ1-2, with TRBD1 identical over 9 bases. Germline values: CDR1 ENHRY, CDR2 SYGVKD. J was trimmed by 8 bases and V by 4 bases; bases with no gene match: 11. The CDR3 runs 15 residues. The CDR3 region has the DNA TGTGCCATCAGTGGGATACAGGGGGCACTTCGGGGCTACACCTTC. Its protein is CAISGIQGALRGYTF.

This clone is a singleton in its sample. The chain recombines TRBV7-2 with TRBJ2-2; D uncertain. Deletions cut 5 bases from V and 2 bases from J, with 15 bases between. The CDR3 extends over 16 amino acids. Germline assignment: CDR1 SGHTA and CDR2 FQGNSA. The CDR3 sequence is CASSLGSRANTGELFF. The CDR3 coding sequence is TGTGCCAGCAGCCTCGGGTCTAGAGCTAACACCGGGGAGCTGTTTTTT.

The genes are TRBV9 and TRBJ1-2; TRBD1 aligns across 11 bases. The germline gives CDR1 SGDLS, CDR2 YYNGEE. There are 15 residues in the CDR3. Trimming took 0 bases from V and 4 from J; bases not matched to a gene: 2. CDR3 sequence (DNA): TGTGCCAGCAGCGTAGCGGGGACAGGGGGCTATGGCTACACCTTC. It encodes CASSVAGTGGYGYTF.

The V and J genes are TRBV7-9 and TRBJ2-7; 10 positions agree with TRBD1. This CDR3 has 19 amino acids. With 7 bases clipped from V and 3 bases from J, the junction kept 21 bases outside the gene matches. CDR1 SEHNR and CDR2 FQNEAQ come from the germline V gene (reference sequence). The CDR3 region is CASNDDRGPFVDQGYEQYF. As DNA, the CDR3 is TGTGCCAGCAACGATGACAGGGGGCCCTTCGTTGACCAAGGCTACGAGCAGTACTTC.

In this sample, this clone turned up once. This rearrangement joins TRBV5-1 to TRBJ1-2, with 9 bases lining up with TRBD1. CDR1 and CDR2 from the germline V gene are SGHRS and YFSETQ. The CDR3 spans 15 residues. V shed 4 bases, J shed 4 bases, and the junction held 8 bases outside the gene matches. The DNA of the CDR3 is TGCGCCAGCAGCCCGGCCGGGACAGGGCCCTATGGCTACACCTTC. This gives the protein CASSPAGTGPYGYTF.

The J gene is TRBJ1-2, the V gene TRBV5-4; unclear D gene. With 1 base removed from V and 7 bases from J, the gap between germline ends came to 11 bases. CDR3 length: 13 residues. Germline CDR1 is SGHNT and CDR2 is YYREEE (reference sequence). CDR3 DNA sequence: TGTGCCAGCAGCTTGTACGGGGAGGGTGGCTACACCTTC. Encoded protein: CASSLYGEGGYTF. Complete variable domain (other parts from reference TRBV5-4 and TRBJ1-2): ETGVTQSPTHLIKTRGQQVTLRCSSQSGHNTVSWYQQALGQGPQFIFQYYREEENGRGNFPPRFSGLQFPNYSSELNVNALELDDSALYLCASSLYGEGGYTFGSGTRLTVV.

This clone was seen only a few times. The rearrangement links TRBV2 to TRBJ1-1; D possibly corresponds to TRBD1 (6 bases). With 3 bases removed from V and 1 base from J, the gap between germline ends came to 12 bases. The CDR3 spans 15 residues. The germline gives CDR1 SNHLY, CDR2 FYNNEI. This chain's CDR3 is CASSEAGVGNTEAFF. CDR3 DNA sequence: TGTGCCAGCAGTGAGGCAGGGGTGGGGAACACTGAAGCTTTCTTT.